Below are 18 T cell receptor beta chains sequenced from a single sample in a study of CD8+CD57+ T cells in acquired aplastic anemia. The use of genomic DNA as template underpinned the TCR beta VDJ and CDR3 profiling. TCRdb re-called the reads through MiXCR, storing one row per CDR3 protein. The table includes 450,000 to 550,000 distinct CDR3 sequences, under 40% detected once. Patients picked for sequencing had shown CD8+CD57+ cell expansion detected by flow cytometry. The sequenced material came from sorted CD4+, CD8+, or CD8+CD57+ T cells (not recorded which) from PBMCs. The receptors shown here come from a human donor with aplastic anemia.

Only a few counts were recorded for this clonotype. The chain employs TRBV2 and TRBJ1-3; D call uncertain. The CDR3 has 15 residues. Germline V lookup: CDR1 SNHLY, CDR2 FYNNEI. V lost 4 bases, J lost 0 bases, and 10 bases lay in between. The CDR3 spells CASSAKRDSGNTIYF. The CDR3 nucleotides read TGTGCCAGCAGTGCTAAGCGGGACTCTGGAAACACCATATATTTT.

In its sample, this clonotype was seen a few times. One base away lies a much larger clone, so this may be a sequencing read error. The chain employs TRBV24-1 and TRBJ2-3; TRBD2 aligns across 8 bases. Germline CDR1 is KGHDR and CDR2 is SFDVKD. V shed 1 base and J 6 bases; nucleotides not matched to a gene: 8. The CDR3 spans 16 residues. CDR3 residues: CATSDLSGGARDTQYF. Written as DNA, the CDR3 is TGTGCCACCAGTGATTTATCCGGGGGGGCCCGCGATACGCAGTATTTT.

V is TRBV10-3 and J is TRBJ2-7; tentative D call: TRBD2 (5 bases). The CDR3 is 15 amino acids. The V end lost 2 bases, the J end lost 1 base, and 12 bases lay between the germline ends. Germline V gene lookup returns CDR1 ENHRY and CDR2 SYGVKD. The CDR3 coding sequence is TGTGCCATCAGTGAGGGAGAGGGAGCGTCCTACGAGCAGTACTTC. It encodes CAISEGEGASYEQYF.

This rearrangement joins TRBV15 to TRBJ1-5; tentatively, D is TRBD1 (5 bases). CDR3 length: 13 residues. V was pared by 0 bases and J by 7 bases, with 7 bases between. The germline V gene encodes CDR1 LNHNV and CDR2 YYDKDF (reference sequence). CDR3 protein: CATSRDRVQPQHF. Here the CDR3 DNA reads TGTGCCACCAGCAGAGACAGGGTCCAGCCCCAGCATTTT.

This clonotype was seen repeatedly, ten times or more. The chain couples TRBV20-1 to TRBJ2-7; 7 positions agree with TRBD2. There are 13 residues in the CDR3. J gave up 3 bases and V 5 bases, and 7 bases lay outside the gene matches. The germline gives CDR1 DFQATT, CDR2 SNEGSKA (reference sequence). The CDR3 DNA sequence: TGCAGTGCTGTAACCGGGACTAACTACGAGCAGTACTTC. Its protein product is CSAVTGTNYEQYF.

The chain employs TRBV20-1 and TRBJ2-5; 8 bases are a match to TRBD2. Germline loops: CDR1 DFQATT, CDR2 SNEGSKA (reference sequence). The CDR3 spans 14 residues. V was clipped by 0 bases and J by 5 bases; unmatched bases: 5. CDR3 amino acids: CSARDYASGETQYF. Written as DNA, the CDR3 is TGCAGTGCTAGAGATTACGCTAGCGGGGAGACCCAGTACTTC.

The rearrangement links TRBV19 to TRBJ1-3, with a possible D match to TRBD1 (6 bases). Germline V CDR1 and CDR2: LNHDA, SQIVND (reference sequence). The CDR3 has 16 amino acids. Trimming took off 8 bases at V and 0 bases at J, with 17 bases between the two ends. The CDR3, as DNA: TGTGCCAGTGGTCGACCCCGGGACAACTCTGGAAACACCATATATTTT. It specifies CASGRPRDNSGNTIYF.

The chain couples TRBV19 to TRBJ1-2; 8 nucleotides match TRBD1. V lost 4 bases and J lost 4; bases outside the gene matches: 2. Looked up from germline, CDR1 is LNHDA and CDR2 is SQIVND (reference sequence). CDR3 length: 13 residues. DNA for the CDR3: TGTGCCAGTAGTAAAGACAGGGGCTATGGCTACACCTTC. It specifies CASSKDRGYGYTF.

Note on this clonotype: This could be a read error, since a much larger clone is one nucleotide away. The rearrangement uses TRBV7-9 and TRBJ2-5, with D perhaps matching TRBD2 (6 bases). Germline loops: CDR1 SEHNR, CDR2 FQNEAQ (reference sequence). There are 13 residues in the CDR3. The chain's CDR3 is CASSLGIRETRYF. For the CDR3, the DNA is TGTGCCAGCAGCTTAGGGATTCGGGAGACCCGGTACTTC.

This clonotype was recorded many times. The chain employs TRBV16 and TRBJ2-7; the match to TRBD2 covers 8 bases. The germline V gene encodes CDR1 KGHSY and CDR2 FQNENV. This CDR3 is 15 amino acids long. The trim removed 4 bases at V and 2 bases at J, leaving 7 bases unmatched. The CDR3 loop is CASSLTRGDTYEQYF. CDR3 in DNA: TGTGCCAGCAGCCTAACGCGGGGGGATACCTACGAGCAGTACTTC.

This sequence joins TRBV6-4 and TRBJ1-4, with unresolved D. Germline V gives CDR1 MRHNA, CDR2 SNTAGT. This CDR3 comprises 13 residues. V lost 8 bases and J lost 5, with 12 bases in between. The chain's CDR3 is CASRATENEKLFF. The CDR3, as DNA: TGTGCCAGCCGCGCTACCGAAAATGAAAAACTGTTTTTT.

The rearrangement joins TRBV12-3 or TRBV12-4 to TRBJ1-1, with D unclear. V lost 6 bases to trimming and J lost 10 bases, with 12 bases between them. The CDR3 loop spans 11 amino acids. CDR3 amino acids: CASRAGGRAFF. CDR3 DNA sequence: TGTGCCAGCAGGGCCGGAGGTAGAGCTTTCTTT.

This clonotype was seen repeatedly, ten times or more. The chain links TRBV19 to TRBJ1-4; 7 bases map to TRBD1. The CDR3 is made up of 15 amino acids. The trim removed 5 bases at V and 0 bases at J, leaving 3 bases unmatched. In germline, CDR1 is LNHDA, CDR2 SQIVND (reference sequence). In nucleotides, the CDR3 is TGTGCCAGTAGTTCGGACAGGTCAACTAATGAAAAACTGTTTTTT. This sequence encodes CASSSDRSTNEKLFF.

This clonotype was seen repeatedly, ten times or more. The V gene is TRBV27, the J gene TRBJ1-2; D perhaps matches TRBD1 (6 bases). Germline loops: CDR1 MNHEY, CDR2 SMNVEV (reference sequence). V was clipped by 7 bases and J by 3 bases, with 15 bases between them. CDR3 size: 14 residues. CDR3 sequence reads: CASKRHQGYYGYTF. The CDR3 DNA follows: TGTGCCAGCAAACGACATCAGGGGTACTATGGCTACACCTTC.

CDR3 nucleotide sequence: TGTGCCAGCAGCTTGAATCTATCCCCCGAGCAGTACTTC. Its translation is CASSLNLSPEQYF. The V gene is TRBV7-2, the J gene TRBJ2-7, with D hard to call. CDR3 size: 13 residues. V lost 3 bases, J lost 6 bases, and 12 bases lay in between. CDR1 is SGHTA, CDR2 FQGNSA, per germline.

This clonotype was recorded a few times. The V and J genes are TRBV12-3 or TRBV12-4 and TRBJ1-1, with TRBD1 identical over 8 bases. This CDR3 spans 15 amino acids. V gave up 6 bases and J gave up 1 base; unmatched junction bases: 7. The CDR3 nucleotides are TGTGCCAGCAGCAGCTTGACAGGGGCGAACACTGAAGCTTTCTTT. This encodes CASSSLTGANTEAFF.

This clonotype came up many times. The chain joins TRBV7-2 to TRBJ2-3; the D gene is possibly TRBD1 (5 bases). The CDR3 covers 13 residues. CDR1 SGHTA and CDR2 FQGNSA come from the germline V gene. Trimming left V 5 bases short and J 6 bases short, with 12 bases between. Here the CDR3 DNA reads TGTGCCAGCAGCCAAAGGGGCCCCGATACGCAGTATTTT. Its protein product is CASSQRGPDTQYF.

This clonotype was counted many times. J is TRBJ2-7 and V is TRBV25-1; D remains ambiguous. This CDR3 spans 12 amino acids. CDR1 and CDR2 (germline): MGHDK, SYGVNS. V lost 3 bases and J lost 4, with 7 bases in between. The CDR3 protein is CASSDTAYEQYF. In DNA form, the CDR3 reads TGTGCCAGCAGTGATACGGCGTACGAGCAGTACTTC.